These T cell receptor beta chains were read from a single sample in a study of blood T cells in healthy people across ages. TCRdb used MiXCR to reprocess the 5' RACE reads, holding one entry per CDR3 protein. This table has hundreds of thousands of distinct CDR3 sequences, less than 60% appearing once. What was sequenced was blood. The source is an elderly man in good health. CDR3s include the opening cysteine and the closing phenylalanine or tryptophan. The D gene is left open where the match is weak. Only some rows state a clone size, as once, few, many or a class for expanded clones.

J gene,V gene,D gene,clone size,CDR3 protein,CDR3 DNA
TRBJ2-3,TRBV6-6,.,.,CASTQMLGDTQYF,TGTGCCAGCACCCAAATGTTGGGAGATACGCAGTATTTT
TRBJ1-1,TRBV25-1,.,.,CASSEGSGGGRGDTEAFF,TGTGCCAGCAGTGAAGGGAGTGGGGGGGGGCGAGGTGACACTGAAGCTTTCTTT
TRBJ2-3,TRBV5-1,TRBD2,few,CASSGGSFTDTQYF,TGCGCCAGCAGCGGCGGGAGTTTTACAGATACGCAGTATTTT
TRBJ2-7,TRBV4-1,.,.,CASSQDRSGTYEQYF,TGCGCCAGCAGCCAAGATCGCAGCGGTACCTACGAGCAGTACTTC
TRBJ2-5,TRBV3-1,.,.,CASSQDQGLLETQYF,TGTGCCAGCAGCCAAGACCAGGGGCTATTGGAGACCCAGTACTTC
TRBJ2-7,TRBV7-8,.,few,CASSLALGGPGEQYF,TGTGCCAGCAGCTTAGCGTTGGGGGGCCCAGGAGAGCAGTACTTC
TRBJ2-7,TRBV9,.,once,CASSVDLVGAAEQYF,TGTGCCAGCAGCGTAGATCTAGTGGGAGCAGCCGAGCAGTACTTC
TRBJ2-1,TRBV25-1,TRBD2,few,CASSAPSGRPGRYNEQFF,TGTGCCAGCAGTGCCCCTAGCGGGAGACCCGGGAGATACAATGAGCAGTTCTTC
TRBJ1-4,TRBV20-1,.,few,CSADRESLNEKLFF,TGCAGTGCCGACCGGGAGTCACTAAATGAAAAACTGTTTTTT
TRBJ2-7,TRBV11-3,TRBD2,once,CASSLVLAGVGNEQYF,TGTGCCAGCAGCTTAGTCCTAGCGGGAGTGGGGAATGAGCAGTACTTC
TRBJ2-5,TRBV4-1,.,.,CASSPGQRAETQYF,TGCGCCAGCAGCCCGGGACAGCGGGCGGAGACCCAGTACTTC
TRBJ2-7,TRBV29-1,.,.,CSVEVNDYEQYF,TGCAGCGTTGAAGTCAACGACTACGAGCAGTACTTC
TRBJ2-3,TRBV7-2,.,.,CASSLRRSVEGSTDTQYF,TGTGCCAGCAGCTTAAGGAGGTCAGTCGAAGGTAGCACAGATACGCAGTATTTT
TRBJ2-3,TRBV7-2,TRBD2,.,CASSSQLAGISTDTQYF,TGTGCCAGCAGCTCCCAGCTAGCGGGAATTAGCACAGATACGCAGTATTTT
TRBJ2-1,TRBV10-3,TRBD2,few,CALSEGLAGAYNEQFF,TGTGCCTTGTCGGAGGGACTAGCGGGAGCCTACAATGAGCAGTTCTTC
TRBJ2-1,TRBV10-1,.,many,CASPPKGGNEQFF,TGCGCCAGCCCCCCAAAGGGTGGCAATGAGCAGTTCTTC
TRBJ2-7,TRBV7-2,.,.,CASSHGQPYEQYF,TGTGCCAGCAGCCACGGACAGCCCTACGAGCAGTACTTC
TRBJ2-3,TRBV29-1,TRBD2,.,CSVHGGGLPDTQYF,TGCAGCGTTCATGGCGGGGGGCTTCCAGATACGCAGTATTTT
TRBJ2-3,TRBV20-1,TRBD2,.,CSAPGGFTSTDTQYF,TGCAGTGCTCCCGGGGGGTTCACTAGCACAGATACGCAGTATTTT
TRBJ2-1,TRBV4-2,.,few,CASSQALKSAYNEQFF,TGTGCCAGCAGCCAGGCTTTAAAGAGCGCCTACAATGAGCAGTTCTTC
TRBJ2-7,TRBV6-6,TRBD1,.,CASSYLGTGGSEQYF,TGTGCCAGCAGTTATCTCGGGACAGGGGGCTCCGAGCAGTACTTC
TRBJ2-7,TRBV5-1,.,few,CASSLVGGAVDEQYF,TGCGCCAGCAGCTTGGTTGGGGGGGCAGTAGACGAGCAGTACTTC
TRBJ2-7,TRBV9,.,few,CASSVATGGSEQYF,TGTGCCAGCAGCGTAGCTACGGGGGGCTCCGAGCAGTACTTC
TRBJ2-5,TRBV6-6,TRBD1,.,CASSYATGGLETQYF,TGTGCCAGCAGTTATGCGACAGGGGGCTTGGAGACCCAGTACTTC
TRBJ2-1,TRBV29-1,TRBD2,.,CSVTGLAGGFETQFF,TGCAGCGTTACCGGACTAGCGGGAGGTTTCGAGACCCAGTTCTTC
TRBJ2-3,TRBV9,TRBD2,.,CASNVGELAGDTQYF,TGTGCCAGCAACGTAGGGGAATTAGCGGGAGATACGCAGTATTTT
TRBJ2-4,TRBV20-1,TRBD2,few,CSARVGTSGHENIQYF,TGCAGTGCTAGAGTTGGGACTAGCGGGCATGAAAACATTCAGTACTTC
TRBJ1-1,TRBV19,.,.,CASTTVLGTEAFF,TGTGCCAGTACCACCGTCCTGGGGACTGAAGCTTTCTTT
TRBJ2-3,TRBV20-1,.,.,CSASIDTQYF,TGCAGTGCTAGTATCGATACGCAGTATTTT
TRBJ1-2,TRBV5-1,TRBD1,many,CASSESGTGYGYTF,TGCGCCAGCAGCGAATCCGGGACAGGGTATGGCTACACCTTC
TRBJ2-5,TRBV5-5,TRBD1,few,CASSPTGVWQETQYF,TGTGCCAGCAGCCCGACAGGGGTATGGCAAGAGACCCAGTACTTC
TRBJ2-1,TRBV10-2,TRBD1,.,CATRTGGSTYNEQFF,TGCGCCACTCGAACAGGGGGCAGTACCTACAATGAGCAGTTCTTC
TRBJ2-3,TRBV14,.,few,CASSQANSLFTDTQYF,TGTGCCAGCAGCCAGGCGAATAGTTTATTCACAGATACGCAGTATTTT
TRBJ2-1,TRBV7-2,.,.,CASNSNRGGRSSYNEQFF,TGTGCCAGCAACTCCAACCGAGGAGGGAGGAGCTCCTACAATGAGCAGTTCTTC
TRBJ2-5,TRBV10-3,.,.,CAISESMSSNEQYF,TGTGCCATCAGTGAGTCGATGAGTAGCAATGAGCAGTACTTC
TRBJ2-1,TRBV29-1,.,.,CSVGDAGGQFF,TGCAGCGTTGGAGACGCCGGGGGGCAGTTCTTC
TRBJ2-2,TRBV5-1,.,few,CASSLAGGRPKHINYTNTGELFF,TGCGCCAGCAGCTTGGCTGGTGGTAGACCTAAACACATAAATTATACGAACACCGGGGAGCTGTTTTTT